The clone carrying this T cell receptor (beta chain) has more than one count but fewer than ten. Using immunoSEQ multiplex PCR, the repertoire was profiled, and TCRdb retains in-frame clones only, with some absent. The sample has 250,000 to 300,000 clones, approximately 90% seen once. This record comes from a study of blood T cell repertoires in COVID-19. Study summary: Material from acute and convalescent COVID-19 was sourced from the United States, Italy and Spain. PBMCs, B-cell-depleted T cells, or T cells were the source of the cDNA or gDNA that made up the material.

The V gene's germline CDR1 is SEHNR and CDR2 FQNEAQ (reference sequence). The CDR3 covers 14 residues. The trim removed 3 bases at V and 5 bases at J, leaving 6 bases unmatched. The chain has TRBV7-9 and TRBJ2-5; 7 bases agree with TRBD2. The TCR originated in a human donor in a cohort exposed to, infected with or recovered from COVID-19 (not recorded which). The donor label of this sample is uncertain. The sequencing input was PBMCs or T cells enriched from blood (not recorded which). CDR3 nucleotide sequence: TGTGCCAGCAGCTTGGAGCGGGGAGTTGAGACCCAGTACTTC. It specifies CASSLERGVETQYF.